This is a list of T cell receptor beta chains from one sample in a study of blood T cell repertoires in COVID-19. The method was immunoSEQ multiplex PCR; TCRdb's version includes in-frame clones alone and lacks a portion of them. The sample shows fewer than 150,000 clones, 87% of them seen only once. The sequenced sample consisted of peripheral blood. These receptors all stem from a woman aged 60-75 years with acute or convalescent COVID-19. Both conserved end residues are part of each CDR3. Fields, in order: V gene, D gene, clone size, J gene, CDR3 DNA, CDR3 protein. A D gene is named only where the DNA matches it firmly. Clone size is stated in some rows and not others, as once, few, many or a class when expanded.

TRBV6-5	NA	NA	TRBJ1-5	TGTGCCAGCAGGATAGGGGCAGGACAGCCCCAGCATTTT	CASRIGAGQPQHF
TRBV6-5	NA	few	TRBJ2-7	TGTGCCCTTAATAGGGGCTACGAGCAGTACTTC	CALNRGYEQYF
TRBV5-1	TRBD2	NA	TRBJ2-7	TGCGCCAGCAGGGTGACCGGGACTAGCGGGAGTCCTAGGTTCGAGCAGTACTTC	CASRVTGTSGSPRFEQYF
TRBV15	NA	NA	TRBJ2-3	TGTGCCACCAGCAGTCGAACTAGCACAGATACGCAGTATTTT	CATSSRTSTDTQYF
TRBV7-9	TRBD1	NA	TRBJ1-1	TGTGCCAGCAGCTTCGGTGACAGGGACACTGAAGCTTTCTTT	CASSFGDRDTEAFF
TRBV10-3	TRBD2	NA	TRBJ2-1	TGTGCCATCAGTGACCCGGGACTAGCGGGCTACAATGAGCAGTTCTTC	CAISDPGLAGYNEQFF
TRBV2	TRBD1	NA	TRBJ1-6	TGTGCCAGCAGGTCGACAGGGGTAAATAATTCACCCCTCCACTTT	CASRSTGVNNSPLHF
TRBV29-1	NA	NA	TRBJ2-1	TGCAGCGTTGAACTAGTGGGAGGCTACAATGAGCAGTTCTTC	CSVELVGGYNEQFF
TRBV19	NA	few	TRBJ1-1	TGTGCCAGTAGTACCATCCTACCTTCGAAGATTGAAGCTTTCTTT	CASSTILPSKIEAFF
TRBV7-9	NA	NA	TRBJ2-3	TGTGCCAGCAGCTTGGCGGGGAATTCGGATACGCAGTATTTT	CASSLAGNSDTQYF
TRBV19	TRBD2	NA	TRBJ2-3	TGTGCCAGTACCCATGGGCGGGGGAGAACAGATACGCAGTATTTT	CASTHGRGRTDTQYF
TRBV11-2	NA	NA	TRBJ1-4	TGTGCCAGCAGCTTAGACCCCCCTCCCGGTGAAAAACTGTTTTTT	CASSLDPPPGEKLFF